Given below is one T cell receptor (beta chain) in context. Its antigen is currently unknown. The libraries were made with immunoSEQ version 4 in survey mode. Produced via immunoSEQ multiplex PCR; TCRdb's table is partial and in-frame only. This table has some 40,000 clones, 70% to 90% appearing once. The stimulus was an HIV-1 Gag 15-mer peptide pool, about 1.1 ug/peptide/mL. CD40L/CD69 double-negative CD45RO-high memory CD4+ T cells were collected. Donors had CD4+ T cell counts above 400 cells/uL and were CMV-seropositive. The record originates from a study of persistence of HIV-infected CD4 T cells. Points from the study as a whole: Within sorted populations, more oligoclonal TCRs accompanied more oligoclonal proviruses. The rare CMV-responding cells with HIV-1 proviruses were not separately TCR-sequenced.

This material consisted of cultured CD4+ T cells from PBMCs, taken from a patient who received antiretroviral therapy. The clonotype was recovered from an adult with HIV. The donor label of this sample is uncertain.

Written as DNA, the CDR3 is TGTGCCAGCAGCGTAGGCACAGCCGAGCAGTACTTC. Protein sequence: CASSVGTAEQYF. The J gene is TRBJ2-7, the V gene TRBV9, with unresolved D. Germline CDR1 SGDLS, CDR2 YYNGEE. This CDR3 spans 12 amino acids. Trimming removed 0 bases at V and 6 bases at J, with 7 bases between.